Presented here are 21 T cell receptor beta chains from one specimen sequenced in a study of shared clonotypes between healthy human individuals. Only in-frame clones appear in the TCRdb table, and some are missing; sequencing was by immunoSEQ multiplex PCR. The table has fewer than 3 million clones, roughly 90% seen once. What was sequenced was naive CD4+ T cells from PBMCs. The sample's subset: CD45RA+ positively selected. These receptors were taken from a man in his late teens or twenties in good health. Some clones in this sample may be carry-over from other donors' samples.

The chain is built from TRBV7-7 and TRBJ2-7; D is unclear. CDR3 size: 13 residues. Germline CDR1 is SSHAT and CDR2 is FNYEAQ (reference sequence). Between the trimmed V and J ends, which lost 2 bases and 7 bases, there was a span of 12 bases. The CDR3 loop is CASSLTVRGEQYF. The CDR3 DNA sequence: TGTGCCAGCAGCTTAACTGTACGTGGGGAGCAGTACTTC.

About this clone: The sample contains more than one DNA sequence encoding this CDR3. The CDR3 nucleotides read TGTGCCAGCAGTTCCGACAGTGCAACTAATGAAAAACTGTTTTTT. Translating gives CASSSDSATNEKLFF. V gene TRBV28 combines with J gene TRBJ1-4; possibly TRBD1 for D (5 bases). From germline, CDR1 is MDHEN and CDR2 SYDVKM. Trimming took 4 bases from V and 0 from J, leaving 9 bases between them. The CDR3 has 15 residues.

The CDR3 region is CAWSVYENSPLHF. The CDR3 nucleotides read TGTGCCTGGAGTGTATACGAGAATTCACCCCTCCACTTT. The chain recombines TRBV30 with TRBJ1-6; no firm D call. V was trimmed by 0 bases and J by 7 bases, leaving 7 bases between them. Germline CDR1 and CDR2: GTSNPN and SVGIG (reference sequence). This CDR3 comprises 13 residues.

The chain combines TRBV6-5 with TRBJ1-5, with TRBD1 matching over 8 bases. The germline CDR1 and CDR2 sequences are MNHEY and SVGAGI. The junction had 6 bases not matched to a gene; V was cut back by 4 bases and J by 4 bases. The CDR3 covers 15 residues. The CDR3 here is CASSSTGARNQPQHF. CDR3 DNA: TGTGCCAGCAGTTCGACAGGGGCGCGGAATCAGCCCCAGCATTTT.

The chain employs TRBV2 and TRBJ2-5; 9 positions agree with TRBD2. Germline V gene lookup returns CDR1 SNHLY and CDR2 FYNNEI. The CDR3 is made up of 17 amino acids. V gave up 0 bases and J gave up 5 bases; unmatched junction bases: 10. The DNA of the CDR3 is TGTGCCAGCAGTGAAGCCCCCTTCGCGGGAGGGAGGGAGACCCAGTACTTC. Encoded protein: CASSEAPFAGGRETQYF.

In this sample, this clone turned up a few times. The chain combines TRBV2 with TRBJ1-4, with unresolved D. The CDR3 covers 14 residues. The germline CDR1 and CDR2 sequences are SNHLY and FYNNEI. V was pared by 3 bases and J by 4 bases, with 9 bases between. The CDR3 spells CASSESGFNEKLFF. CDR3 DNA: TGTGCCAGCAGTGAGTCGGGGTTTAATGAAAAACTGTTTTTT.

The chain combines TRBV5-1 with TRBJ2-7, with TRBD1 identical over 7 bases. The germline CDR1 and CDR2 sequences are SGHRS and YFSETQ. The CDR3 spans 15 residues. Trimming removed 7 bases from V and 0 bases from J; junction bases left unmatched: 10. In nucleotides, the CDR3 is TGCGCCAGCGCTTGGGGGACAGCGAGCTCCTACGAGCAGTACTTC. Amino acid sequence: CASAWGTASSYEQYF.

The chain couples TRBV2 to TRBJ1-3, with D hard to call. V lost 2 bases to trimming and J lost 4 bases, with 9 bases between them. CDR1 is SNHLY, CDR2 FYNNEI, per germline. This CDR3 is built from 14 residues. The CDR3 nucleotides read TGTGCCAGCAGTGAACGAGGGTTAGGAAACACCATATATTTT. It yields the protein CASSERGLGNTIYF. Variable domain in full (rest from reference TRBV2 and TRBJ1-3): EPEVTQTPSHQVTQMGQEVILRCVPISNHLYFYWYRQILGQKVEFLVSFYNNEISEKSEIFDDQFSVERPDGSNFTLKIRSTKLEDSAMYFCASSERGLGNTIYFGEGSWLTVV.

Points on this clone: At the DNA level, this CDR3 is encoded by other sequences in the same sample as well. The chain carries TRBV18 and TRBJ2-5, with D possibly matching TRBD1 (6 bases). The V gene's germline CDR1 is KGHSH and CDR2 LQKENI. CDR3 size: 13 residues. The V gene lost 2 bases and the J gene lost 3 bases, with 7 bases spanning the gap. The CDR3 reads CASSPGQKETQYF. CDR3 DNA: TGTGCCAGCTCACCAGGACAGAAAGAGACCCAGTACTTC.

The genes are TRBV25-1 and TRBJ2-2, with 7 bases aligning to TRBD2. The V and J ends lost 1 base and 0 bases, in that order; junction bases with no gene match: 2. The CDR3 totals 16 residues. Germline lookup yields CDR1 MGHDK and CDR2 SYGVNS. The CDR3 sequence is CASSESGRANTGELFF. The CDR3 coding sequence is TGTGCCAGCAGTGAATCGGGGAGGGCGAACACCGGGGAGCTGTTTTTT. Drawing the rest from reference TRBV25-1 and TRBJ2-2, the complete variable domain is EADIYQTPRYLVIGTGKKITLECSQTMGHDKMYWYQQDPGMELHLIHYSYGVNSTEKGDLSSESTVSRIRTEHFPLTLESARPSHTSQYLCASSESGRANTGELFFGEGSRLTVL.

This chain joins TRBV29-1 and TRBJ2-7; 15 bases are shared with TRBD2. Germline-derived CDR1 and CDR2 are SQVTM and ANQGSEA. This CDR3 comprises 15 residues. With 7 bases clipped from V and 4 bases from J, the junction kept 8 bases outside the gene matches. CDR3 loop: CSALGTSGRRYEQYF. For the CDR3, the DNA is TGCAGCGCCCTCGGGACTAGCGGGAGGAGATACGAGCAGTACTTC.

This clone is a singleton in its sample. V gene TRBV7-2 combines with J gene TRBJ2-2, with 12 nucleotides matching TRBD2. CDR3 size: 17 residues. The germline gives CDR1 SGHTA, CDR2 FQGNSA. J gave up 4 bases and V 5 bases, and 8 bases lay outside the gene matches. CDR3 DNA: TGTGCCAGCAGCAAGGGACTAGCGGGCCCGGGCACCGGGGAGCTGTTTTTT. Translating it yields CASSKGLAGPGTGELFF.

V is TRBV5-1 and J is TRBJ2-7; 8 positions match TRBD2. V gave up 3 bases and J gave up 3 bases; unmatched junction bases: 11. Germline assignment: CDR1 SGHRS and CDR2 YFSETQ. This CDR3 has 16 amino acids. The chain's CDR3 is CASSWSGTSGIYEQYF. As DNA, the CDR3 is TGCGCCAGCAGCTGGTCCGGGACTAGTGGTATCTACGAGCAGTACTTC.

This clone has just one count. The chain carries TRBV18 and TRBJ1-1, with D unresolved. V lost 2 bases, J lost 7 bases, and 14 bases lay in between. The CDR3 has 14 amino acids. Per germline, CDR1 KGHSH and CDR2 LQKENI. The CDR3 nucleotides read TGTGCCAGCTCACCAACGGGCGGAAGCATTGAAGCTTTCTTT. This gives the protein CASSPTGGSIEAFF.

The V gene is TRBV7-8, the J gene TRBJ2-5, with D maybe TRBD2 (6 bases). This CDR3 has 15 amino acids. From germline, CDR1 is SGHVS and CDR2 FQNEAQ. The germline V and J ends were trimmed by 2 bases and 2 bases, with 12 bases remaining between them. The CDR3 DNA is TGTGCCAGCAGCTTATATCCACTAGCTCAAGAGACCCAGTACTTC. Translation gives CASSLYPLAQETQYF.

The chain has TRBV28 and TRBJ1-5; D is ambiguous. In germline, CDR1 is MDHEN, CDR2 SYDVKM. This CDR3 has 13 amino acids. V lost 6 bases to trimming and J lost 9 bases, with 15 bases between them. This CDR3 is CASRVGQPRPQHF. The CDR3 region has the DNA TGTGCCAGCAGAGTTGGGCAGCCACGGCCCCAGCATTTT. The full variable domain, in which reference TRBV28 and TRBJ1-5 provide the parts outside the CDR3, is DVKVTQSSRYLVKRTGEKVFLECVQDMDHENMFWYRQDPGLGLRLIYFSYDVKMKEKGDIPEGYSVSREKKERFSLILESASTNQTSMYLCASRVGQPRPQHFGDGTRLSIL.

V and J are TRBV9 and TRBJ1-3, with 7 bases fitting TRBD1. This CDR3 has 16 amino acids. Germline V gene data show CDR1 as SGDLS and CDR2 as YYNGEE. After removal of 3 bases from V and 0 bases from J, the junction contained 6 bases not matched to a gene. The CDR3 DNA follows: TGTGCCAGCAGCGGATTACAGGGGACCTCTGGAAACACCATATATTTT. The encoded protein is CASSGLQGTSGNTIYF.

This clone was detected only once. The chain is built from TRBV5-5 and TRBJ1-1; TRBD1 might be the D (5 bases). The CDR3 length is 14 residues. Trimming removed 3 bases from V and 5 bases from J, with 14 bases in between. CDR1 is SGHKS and CDR2 is YYEKEE in the germline V gene (reference sequence). The CDR3 nucleotides are TGTGCCAGCAGCTACCATGGGGAGGGGACTGAAGCTTTCTTT. Translation: CASSYHGEGTEAFF. The full variable domain, rest sourced from reference TRBV5-5 and TRBJ1-1, is DAGVTQSPTHLIKTRGQQVTLRCSPISGHKSVSWYQQVLGQGPQFIFQYYEKEERGRGNFPDRFSARQFPNYSSELNVNALLLGDSALYLCASSYHGEGTEAFFGQGTRLTVV.

As for this clone: This CDR3 is also generated by other DNA sequences in the sample. The chain combines TRBV11-3 with TRBJ2-1; a weak D match, TRBD2 (8 bases). V was clipped by 1 base and J by 4 bases, with 20 bases between them. The V gene's germline CDR1 is SGHNT and CDR2 YENEEA. The CDR3 consists of 18 residues. The CDR3 loop is CASSLGLAGGRGYNEQFF. CDR3 sequence (DNA): TGTGCCAGCAGCTTAGGGCTAGCGGGCGGCAGGGGGTACAATGAGCAGTTCTTC.

This clone was found a few times. V and J are TRBV15 and TRBJ2-1; TRBD2 agrees at 8 bases. With 4 bases clipped from V and 7 bases from J, the junction kept 9 bases outside the gene matches. The germline CDR1 and CDR2 sequences are LNHNV and YYDKDF (reference sequence). This CDR3 contains 15 residues. CDR3 sequence reads: CATSKGPGGRNEQFF. As DNA, the CDR3 is TGTGCCACCAGCAAAGGGCCGGGAGGGAGGAATGAGCAGTTCTTC.

V gene TRBV5-1 combines with J gene TRBJ2-2; 7 positions agree with TRBD2. Germline CDR1 reads SGHRS; CDR2 reads YFSETQ. V lost 4 bases and J lost 1; bases outside the gene matches: 10. This CDR3 is built from 17 residues. CDR3 nucleotides: TGCGCCAGCAGCCCACACGGGGTAGCGGGGAACACCGGGGAGCTGTTTTTT. It yields the protein CASSPHGVAGNTGELFF.